This T cell receptor (beta chain) was captured in a study of T-cell reconstitution after alpha-beta-depleted transplantation in children. Regarding the study as a whole: Newly produced T cells mostly accounted for T-cell counts and diversity one year post-transplant. For some patients, TCRbeta diversity was high at day 60 because of recipient T cells and thymic progenitors that survived. Reportedly, alpha-beta T cells present about two months post-transplant originated from several hundred expanded clones of graft origin.

The CDR3 extends over 13 amino acids. With 6 bases removed from V and 0 bases from J, the gap between germline ends came to 9 bases. CDR1 and CDR2 (germline): MGHDK, SYGVNS. On this clonotype: What it binds is unknown.

Unique molecular identifiers were incorporated when the TCRbeta library was constructed. TCRdb independently ran MiXCR on the PCR reads; one entry per CDR3 protein. The data hold about 980,000 distinct CDR3 sequences, with roughly 29% observed a single time. The TCR was taken from a boy in the first two years of life who had a stem cell transplant for SCID, so the T cells may come from the graft donor. This material consisted of PBMCs, mostly from graft donor cells, taken 360 days after TCRalphabeta/CD19-depleted stem cell transplant. The J gene is TRBJ2-7, the V gene TRBV25-1; a weak D match, TRBD2 (5 bases). The CDR3 DNA reads TGTGCCAGCAGCGGGGTTTTCTCCTACGAGCAGTACTTC. Amino acids: CASSGVFSYEQYF.